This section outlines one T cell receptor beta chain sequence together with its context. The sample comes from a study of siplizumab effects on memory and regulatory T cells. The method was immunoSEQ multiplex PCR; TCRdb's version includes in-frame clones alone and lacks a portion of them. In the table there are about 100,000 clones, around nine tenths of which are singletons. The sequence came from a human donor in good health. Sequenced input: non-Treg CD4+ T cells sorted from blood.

The CDR3 is CASSRNRGSTDTQYF. The CDR3 DNA sequence: TGTGCCAGCTCACGTAACAGGGGTAGCACAGATACGCAGTATTTT. The chain combines TRBV18 with TRBJ2-3; 7 bases agree with TRBD1. Germline V gene lookup returns CDR1 KGHSH and CDR2 LQKENI. V gave up 4 bases and J gave up 0 bases; unmatched junction bases: 4. The CDR3 sequence is 15 residues long.